This T cell receptor (beta chain) was observed in a study of radiation and T cells in renal cell carcinoma. Treatment noted: treatment-naive control, cytoreductive nephrectomy. V was pared by 5 bases and J by 3 bases, with 24 bases between. From germline, CDR1 is KGHSH and CDR2 LQKENI. This CDR3 is built from 18 residues. Assay: immunoSEQ multiplex PCR; the TCRdb copy retains only in-frame clones and omits some. The profile shows 20,000 to 25,000 clones, less than 55% of them singletons. Turning to this clone: The antigen is not known.

Overall study findings and caveats: Dominant CDR3 motifs were more common in irradiated tumors than controls. Intratumoral heterogeneity was not captured in these approximately 1 g regions.

This material consisted of tumor tissue, taken from a patient whose treatment was nephrectomy without radiotherapy. This clonotype was sampled from a human donor with renal cell carcinoma. The gene calls are TRBV18 and TRBJ2-3, with D perhaps TRBD1 or TRBD2 (7 bases each). In DNA form, the CDR3 reads TGTGCCAGCTCATCGCCAGGGGGGGGCGTCCGGAGGACAGATACGCAGTATTTT. This sequence encodes CASSSPGGGVRRTDTQYF.